Sequencing of this T cell receptor (beta chain) was carried out in a study of blood T cell repertoires in COVID-19. In the study overall: Spain, Italy and the United States supplied samples that represented acute and convalescent COVID-19.

Germline V CDR1 and CDR2: SNHLY, FYNNEI. V lost 8 bases to trimming and J lost 2 bases; unmatched junction nucleotides: 9. The CDR3 has 14 amino acids. In the original workflow: How many nucleated cells were present was estimated from reference gene primer amplification. The assay was immunoSEQ multiplex PCR, and TCRdb's table has in-frame clones only and misses some. V, J and clone size are those of that table, while D and trimming were read from the DNA. Here the sample spans roughly 240,000 clones, about 89% being singletons. The gene calls are TRBV2 and TRBJ2-7; 7 nucleotides line up with TRBD1. This TCR was recovered from a woman aged 55-69 years who had recovered from COVID-19. The sequencing input was peripheral blood. The CDR3 spells CASRWTGATYEQYF. CDR3 sequence (DNA): TGTGCCAGCCGATGGACAGGCGCTACCTACGAGCAGTACTTC.